This is a list of T cell receptor beta chains from one sample in a study of PD-1 blockade in mismatch repair-deficient tumors. Measured with immunoSEQ multiplex PCR; TCRdb has only the in-frame clones, and not every one. The sample has tens of thousands of clones, more than 65% seen once. The specimen comprised peripheral blood, sampled 12 weeks after starting pembrolizumab. The receptors come from an adult with mismatch repair-deficient cancer. CDR3s include the opening cysteine and the closing phenylalanine or tryptophan. Fields, in order: V gene, clone size, D gene, J gene, CDR3 protein, CDR3 DNA. The D gene is left open where the match is weak. Where a row states a size, it is once, few, many or the class of an expanded clone; other rows omit it.

v_call: TRBV7-9
clone_size: -
d_call: TRBD2
j_call: TRBJ2-1
cdr3_aa: CASSSLSGSSYNEQFF
cdr3_nt: TGTGCCAGCAGTTCTCTAAGCGGGAGCTCCTACAATGAGCAGTTCTTC

v_call: TRBV30
clone_size: -
d_call: -
j_call: TRBJ1-1
cdr3_aa: CAWSPQGSVLMFTEAFF
cdr3_nt: TGTGCCTGGAGTCCCCAGGGGTCTGTTCTTATGTTTACTGAAGCTTTCTTT

v_call: TRBV9
clone_size: -
d_call: -
j_call: TRBJ1-2
cdr3_aa: CASSGGDSRWDGYTF
cdr3_nt: TGTGCCAGCAGCGGGGGAGATTCACGTTGGGATGGCTACACCTTC

v_call: TRBV10-2
clone_size: many
d_call: TRBD1
j_call: TRBJ1-1
cdr3_aa: CATARQGRTEAFF
cdr3_nt: TGCGCCACGGCACGACAGGGGCGCACTGAAGCTTTCTTT

v_call: TRBV18
clone_size: -
d_call: -
j_call: TRBJ1-4
cdr3_aa: CASSPPRTASTNEKLFF
cdr3_nt: TGTGCCAGCTCACCACCCCGGACAGCCTCAACTAATGAAAAACTGTTTTTT

v_call: TRBV9
clone_size: -
d_call: -
j_call: TRBJ2-1
cdr3_aa: CASSRGARGNEQFF
cdr3_nt: TGTGCCAGTTCGAGGGGAGCGAGGGGCAATGAGCAGTTCTTC

v_call: TRBV19
clone_size: -
d_call: TRBD1
j_call: TRBJ1-1
cdr3_aa: CASSRRDSTEAFF
cdr3_nt: TGTGCCAGTAGCCGCCGGGACAGCACTGAAGCTTTCTTT

v_call: TRBV5-1
clone_size: -
d_call: -
j_call: TRBJ2-1
cdr3_aa: CASSLGGQPWDEQFF
cdr3_nt: TGCGCCAGCAGCTTGGGTGGGCAGCCTTGGGATGAGCAGTTCTTC

v_call: TRBV5-1
clone_size: -
d_call: -
j_call: TRBJ1-4
cdr3_aa: CASSFDGPNEKLFF
cdr3_nt: TGCGCCAGCAGCTTTGACGGACCTAATGAAAAACTGTTTTTT

v_call: TRBV5-1
clone_size: -
d_call: -
j_call: TRBJ1-1
cdr3_aa: CASRTTGPAEAFF
cdr3_nt: TGCGCCAGCAGAACCACGGGCCCGGCTGAAGCTTTCTTT

v_call: TRBV6-1
clone_size: once
d_call: TRBD1
j_call: TRBJ1-1
cdr3_aa: CASSTTGGRTEAFF
cdr3_nt: TGTGCCAGCAGTACAACAGGGGGAAGGACTGAAGCTTTCTTT

v_call: TRBV5-4
clone_size: -
d_call: -
j_call: TRBJ1-2
cdr3_aa: CASSLDGVNYGYTF
cdr3_nt: TGTGCCAGCAGCTTGGACGGAGTTAACTATGGCTACACCTTC

v_call: TRBV7-8
clone_size: few
d_call: -
j_call: TRBJ1-5
cdr3_aa: CASSLDGVPGSNQPQHF
cdr3_nt: TGTGCCAGCAGCTTAGATGGGGTCCCGGGAAGCAATCAGCCCCAGCATTTT

v_call: TRBV10-3
clone_size: -
d_call: -
j_call: TRBJ2-7
cdr3_aa: CAIRYRDDSEQYF
cdr3_nt: TGTGCCATCAGGTACAGGGACGACAGCGAGCAGTACTTC

v_call: TRBV15
clone_size: -
d_call: -
j_call: TRBJ2-1
cdr3_aa: CATADLDKLNEQFF
cdr3_nt: TGTGCCACCGCTGATCTCGATAAGTTAAATGAGCAGTTCTTC

v_call: TRBV18
clone_size: -
d_call: -
j_call: TRBJ2-5
cdr3_aa: CASSRDRQQETQYF
cdr3_nt: TGTGCCAGCTCAAGGGACCGGCAGCAAGAGACCCAGTACTTC

v_call: TRBV30
clone_size: -
d_call: TRBD2
j_call: TRBJ2-1
cdr3_aa: CAWAGAASGSLYEQFF
cdr3_nt: TGTGCCTGGGCCGGGGCGGCTAGCGGGAGTCTCTATGAGCAGTTCTTC

v_call: TRBV27
clone_size: few
d_call: -
j_call: TRBJ1-1
cdr3_aa: CASIPSRAMNTEAFF
cdr3_nt: TGTGCCAGCATACCCTCTCGGGCCATGAACACTGAAGCTTTCTTT

v_call: TRBV7-6
clone_size: -
d_call: -
j_call: TRBJ2-1
cdr3_aa: CASSLEVNPPGHEQFF
cdr3_nt: TGTGCCAGCAGCTTAGAGGTCAACCCCCCGGGCCATGAGCAGTTCTTC

v_call: TRBV27
clone_size: -
d_call: -
j_call: TRBJ1-2
cdr3_aa: CASSLSPLGVNYGYTF
cdr3_nt: TGTGCCAGCAGTTTATCCCCCTTAGGGGTTAACTATGGCTACACCTTC

v_call: TRBV2
clone_size: -
d_call: TRBD1
j_call: TRBJ1-5
cdr3_aa: CASRAGTGGNQPQHF
cdr3_nt: TGTGCCAGCAGAGCCGGGACAGGGGGCAATCAGCCCCAGCATTTT

v_call: TRBV7-9
clone_size: -
d_call: -
j_call: TRBJ2-5
cdr3_aa: CASSLRGEETQYF
cdr3_nt: TGTGCCAGCAGCTTAAGGGGGGAAGAGACCCAGTACTTC

v_call: TRBV5-5
clone_size: -
d_call: -
j_call: TRBJ1-1
cdr3_aa: CASSPDGVNTEAFF
cdr3_nt: TGTGCCAGCAGCCCGGACGGAGTGAACACTGAAGCTTTCTTT

v_call: TRBV7-8
clone_size: -
d_call: -
j_call: TRBJ2-1
cdr3_aa: CASSLRDSYNEQFF
cdr3_nt: TGTGCCAGCAGCTTACGAGACTCCTACAATGAGCAGTTCTTC

v_call: TRBV12-5
clone_size: -
d_call: -
j_call: TRBJ2-1
cdr3_aa: CASGISYNEQFF
cdr3_nt: TGTGCTAGTGGAATCTCCTACAATGAGCAGTTCTTC

v_call: TRBV27
clone_size: once
d_call: -
j_call: TRBJ2-7
cdr3_aa: CASSLGSGQTYEQYF
cdr3_nt: TGTGCCAGCAGTTTAGGGTCCGGGCAGACATACGAGCAGTACTTC

v_call: TRBV7-9
clone_size: -
d_call: TRBD2
j_call: TRBJ2-2
cdr3_aa: CASSLGLAGLKSGELFF
cdr3_nt: TGTGCCAGCAGCTTAGGACTAGCGGGATTGAAGTCCGGGGAGCTGTTTTTT